This T cell receptor beta chain was identified in a study of control samples from healthy donors and cancer patients. Using immunoSEQ multiplex PCR, the repertoire was profiled, and TCRdb retains in-frame clones only, with some absent. The top ten hold approximately 1.4% of the sample, which has about 180,000 clones, 90% seen once. Per germline, CDR1 LNHDA and CDR2 SQIVND (reference sequence). The length of the CDR3 is 12 residues. The J segment lost 8 bases and the V segment lost 5 bases, leaving 3 bases of the junction unmatched. The TCR comes from a woman between 45 and 60 years old in good health. The gene calls are TRBV19 and TRBJ2-1; 7 bases are a match to TRBD2. Sequencing input: blood. CDR3 protein: CASSQREHEQFF. CDR3 sequence (DNA): TGTGCCAGTAGTCAGCGGGAACATGAGCAGTTCTTC.